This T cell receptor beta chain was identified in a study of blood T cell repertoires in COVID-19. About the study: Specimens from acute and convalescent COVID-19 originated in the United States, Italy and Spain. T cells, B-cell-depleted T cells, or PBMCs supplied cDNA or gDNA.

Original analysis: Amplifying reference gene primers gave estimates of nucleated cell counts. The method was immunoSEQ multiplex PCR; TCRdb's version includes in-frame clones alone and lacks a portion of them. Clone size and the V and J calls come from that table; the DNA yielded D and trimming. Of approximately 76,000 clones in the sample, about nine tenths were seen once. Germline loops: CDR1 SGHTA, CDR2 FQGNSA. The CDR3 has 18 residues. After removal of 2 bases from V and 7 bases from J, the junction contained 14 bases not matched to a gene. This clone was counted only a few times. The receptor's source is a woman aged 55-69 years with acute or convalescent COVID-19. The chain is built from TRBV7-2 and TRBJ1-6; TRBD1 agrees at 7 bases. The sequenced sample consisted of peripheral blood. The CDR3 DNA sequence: TGTGCCAGCAGCTTAACCCCCCCCAGGACAGGCTTGAATTCACCCCTCCACTTT. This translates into CASSLTPPRTGLNSPLHF.